This TCR beta chain is drawn from a study of control samples from healthy donors and cancer patients. This table comes from immunoSEQ multiplex PCR, and its TCRdb copy is limited to in-frame clones, with some not included. The sample yields about 140,000 clones, approximately 88% seen once. The CDR3 covers 13 residues. Trimming shortened V by 7 bases and J by 1 base, and 11 bases separated the two germline ends. The sequence was obtained from a man between 25 and 39 years old in good health. This chain connects TRBV12-3 or TRBV12-4 to TRBJ2-7; TRBD1 might be the D (6 bases). Source material: blood. CDR3 loop: CASNRDTSYEQYF. The CDR3 DNA is TGTGCCAGCAATCGGGACACATCCTACGAGCAGTACTTC.